This record looks at one T cell receptor beta chain sequence and its context. Each cDNA molecule carried a unique molecular identifier. TCRdb analysed the 5' RACE reads with MiXCR anew, one entry per CDR3 protein. This sample yields 55,000 to 75,000 distinct CDR3 sequences, of which under 13% are seen a single time; 6.4% belongs to the top ten. Germline values: CDR1 DFQATT, CDR2 SNEGSKA (reference sequence). V was clipped by 5 bases and J by 4 bases; unmatched bases: 10. The CDR3 runs to 14 residues. The sample is drawn from a study of early T cells in non-severe SARS-CoV-2 infection. Study-wide background: The input, bulk RNA from unsorted whole blood, was sequenced, and chains were unpaired.

What was sequenced was whole blood. This chain joins TRBV20-1 and TRBJ2-7; 8 bases fit TRBD1. The receptor was isolated from an adult who was a healthcare worker with PCR-confirmed SARS-CoV-2 infection or an uninfected control (not recorded which). The CDR3 region is CSAGGTGRLYEQYF. CDR3 in DNA: TGCAGTGCTGGGGGGACAGGCAGACTTTACGAGCAGTACTTC.